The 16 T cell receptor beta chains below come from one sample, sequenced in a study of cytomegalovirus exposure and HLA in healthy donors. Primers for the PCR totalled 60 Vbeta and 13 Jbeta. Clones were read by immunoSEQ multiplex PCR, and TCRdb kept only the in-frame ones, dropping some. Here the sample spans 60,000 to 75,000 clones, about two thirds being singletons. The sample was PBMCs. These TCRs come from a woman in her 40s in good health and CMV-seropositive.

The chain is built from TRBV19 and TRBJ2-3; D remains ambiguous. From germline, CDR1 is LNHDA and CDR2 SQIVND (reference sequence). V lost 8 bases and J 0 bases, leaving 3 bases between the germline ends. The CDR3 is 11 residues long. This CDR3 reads CASRSTDTQYF. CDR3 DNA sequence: TGTGCCAGTCGGAGCACAGATACGCAGTATTTT.

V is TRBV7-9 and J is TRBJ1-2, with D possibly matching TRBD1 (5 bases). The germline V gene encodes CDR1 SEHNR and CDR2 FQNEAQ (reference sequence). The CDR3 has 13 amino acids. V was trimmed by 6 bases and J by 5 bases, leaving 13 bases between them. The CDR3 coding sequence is TGTGCCAGCAGTCTAGACAGACCTTATGGCTACACCTTC. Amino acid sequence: CASSLDRPYGYTF.

This CDR3 reads CASGGLRETQYF. For the CDR3, the DNA is TGTGCCAGTGGGGGGTTGCGAGAGACCCAGTACTTC. This chain links TRBV19 with TRBJ2-5, with D maybe TRBD2 (6 bases). The CDR3 sequence is 12 residues long. Trimming removed 8 bases at V and 4 bases at J, with 11 bases between. CDR1 LNHDA and CDR2 SQIVND come from the germline V gene (reference sequence).

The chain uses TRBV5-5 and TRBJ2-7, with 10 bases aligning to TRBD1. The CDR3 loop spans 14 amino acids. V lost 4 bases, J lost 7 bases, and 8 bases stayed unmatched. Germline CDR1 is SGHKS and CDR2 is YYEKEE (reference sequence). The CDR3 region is CASSPGTGVEEQYF. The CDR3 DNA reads TGTGCCAGCAGCCCCGGGACAGGGGTGGAAGAGCAGTACTTC. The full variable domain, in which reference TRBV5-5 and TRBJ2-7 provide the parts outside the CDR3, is DAGVTQSPTHLIKTRGQQVTLRCSPISGHKSVSWYQQVLGQGPQFIFQYYEKEERGRGNFPDRFSARQFPNYSSELNVNALLLGDSALYLCASSPGTGVEEQYFGPGTRLTVT.

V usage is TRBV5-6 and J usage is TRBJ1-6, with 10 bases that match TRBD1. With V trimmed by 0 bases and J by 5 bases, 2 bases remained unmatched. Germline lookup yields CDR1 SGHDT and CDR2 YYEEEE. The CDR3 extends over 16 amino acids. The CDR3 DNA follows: TGTGCCAGCAGCTTGGAGGACAGGGGGGATAATTCACCCCTCCACTTT. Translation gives CASSLEDRGDNSPLHF.

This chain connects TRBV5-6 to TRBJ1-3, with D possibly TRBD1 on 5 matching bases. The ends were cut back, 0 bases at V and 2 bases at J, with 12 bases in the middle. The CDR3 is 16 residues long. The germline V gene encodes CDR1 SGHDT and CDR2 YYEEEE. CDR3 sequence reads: CASSLAGSRPGNTIYF. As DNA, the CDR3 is TGTGCCAGCAGCTTGGCAGGGTCAAGGCCTGGAAACACCATATATTTT.

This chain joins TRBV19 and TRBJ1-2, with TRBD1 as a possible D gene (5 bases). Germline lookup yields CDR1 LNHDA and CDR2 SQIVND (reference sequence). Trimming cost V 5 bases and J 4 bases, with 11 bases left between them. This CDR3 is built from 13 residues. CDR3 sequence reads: CASSRGFAYGYTF. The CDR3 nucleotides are TGTGCCAGTAGTCGGGGGTTCGCCTATGGCTACACCTTC.

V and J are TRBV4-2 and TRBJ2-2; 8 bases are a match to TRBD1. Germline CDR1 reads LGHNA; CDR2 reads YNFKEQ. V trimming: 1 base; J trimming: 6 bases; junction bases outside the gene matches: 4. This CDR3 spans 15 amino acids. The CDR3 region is CASSQAGQVAGELFF. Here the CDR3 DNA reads TGTGCCAGCAGCCAAGCGGGACAGGTGGCCGGGGAGCTGTTTTTT.

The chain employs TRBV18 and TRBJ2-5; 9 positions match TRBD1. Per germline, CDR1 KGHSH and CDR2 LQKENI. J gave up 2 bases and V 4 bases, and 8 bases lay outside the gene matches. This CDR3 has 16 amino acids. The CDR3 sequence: CASSQPGTGMQETQYF. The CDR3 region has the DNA TGTGCCAGCTCACAGCCCGGGACAGGGATGCAAGAGACCCAGTACTTC.

CDR3 nucleotide sequence: TGTGCCAGCAGCTTGGCCAGGACTAATGAAAAACTGTTTTTT. This gives the protein CASSLARTNEKLFF. This chain uses TRBV7-8 with TRBJ1-4; D gene ambiguous. V was shortened by 3 bases and J by 2 bases, with 7 bases between the two germline ends. CDR1 SGHVS and CDR2 FQNEAQ come from the germline V gene. The CDR3 contains 14 residues.

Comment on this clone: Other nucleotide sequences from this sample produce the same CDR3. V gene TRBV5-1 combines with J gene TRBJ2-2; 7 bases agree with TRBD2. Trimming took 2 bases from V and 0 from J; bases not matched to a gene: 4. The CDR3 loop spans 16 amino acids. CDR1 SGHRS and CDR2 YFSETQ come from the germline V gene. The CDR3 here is CASSFIAGSNTGELFF. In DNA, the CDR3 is TGCGCCAGCAGCTTCATAGCGGGCTCGAACACCGGGGAGCTGTTTTTT.

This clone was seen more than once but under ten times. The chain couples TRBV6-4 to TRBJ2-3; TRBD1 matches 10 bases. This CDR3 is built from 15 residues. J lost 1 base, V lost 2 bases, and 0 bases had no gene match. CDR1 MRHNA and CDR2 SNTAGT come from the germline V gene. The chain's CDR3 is CASSDGTGGTDTQYF. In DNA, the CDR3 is TGTGCCAGCAGTGACGGGACAGGGGGCACAGATACGCAGTATTTT.

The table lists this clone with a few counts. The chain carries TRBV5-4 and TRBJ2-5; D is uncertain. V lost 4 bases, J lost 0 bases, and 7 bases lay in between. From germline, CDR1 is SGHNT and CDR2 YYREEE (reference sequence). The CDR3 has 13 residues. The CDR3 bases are TGTGCCAGCAGCCCTCCGTACCAAGAGACCCAGTACTTC. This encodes CASSPPYQETQYF.

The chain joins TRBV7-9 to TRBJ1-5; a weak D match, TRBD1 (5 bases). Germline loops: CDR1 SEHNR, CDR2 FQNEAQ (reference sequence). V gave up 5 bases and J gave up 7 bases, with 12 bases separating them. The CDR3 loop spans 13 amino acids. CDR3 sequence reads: CASSTQGEQPQHF. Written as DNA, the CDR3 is TGTGCCAGCAGCACCCAGGGTGAGCAGCCCCAGCATTTT.

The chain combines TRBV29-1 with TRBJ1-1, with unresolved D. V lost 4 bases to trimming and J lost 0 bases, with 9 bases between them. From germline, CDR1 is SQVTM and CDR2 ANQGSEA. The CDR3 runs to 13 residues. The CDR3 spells CSVGNSLNTEAFF. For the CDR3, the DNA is TGCAGCGTTGGGAACAGCTTGAACACTGAAGCTTTCTTT.

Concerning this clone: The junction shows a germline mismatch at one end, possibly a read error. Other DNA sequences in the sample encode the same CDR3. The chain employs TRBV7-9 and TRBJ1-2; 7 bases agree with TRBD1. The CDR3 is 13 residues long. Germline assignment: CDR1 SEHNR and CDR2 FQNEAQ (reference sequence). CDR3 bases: TGTTCCAGCAGCCCCCAGGGGGACTATGGCTACACCTTC. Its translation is CSSSPQGDYGYTF. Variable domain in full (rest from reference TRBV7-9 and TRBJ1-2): DTGVSQNPRHKITKRGQNVTFRCDPISEHNRLYWYRQTLGQGPEFLTYFQNEAQLEKSRLLSDRFSAERPKGSFSTLEIQRTEQGDSAMYLCSSSPQGDYGYTFGSGTRLTVV.